Detailed here is one TCR beta chain. Its antigen is not known. The data are from a study of cytotoxic CD8 clonotypes in ibrutinib-treated CLL. Assay: immunoSEQ multiplex PCR; the TCRdb copy retains only in-frame clones and omits some. Here the sample spans about 130,000 clones, approximately 85% being singletons. J lost 3 bases, V lost 4 bases, and 7 bases had no gene match. The germline CDR1 and CDR2 sequences are SGHNT and YYREEE (reference sequence). This CDR3 spans 15 amino acids. Study-level points and caveats: The study found clonality rose at ibrutinib response, then fell toward baseline at progression. Measured clonality at baseline was greater than in age-matched healthy donors and tracked with circulating CD8+ T-cell counts. The clonality rise at ibrutinib response reflected private clonotype expansion.

The specimen was PBMCs, collected after 24 months of ibrutinib treatment. The rearrangement uses TRBV5-4 and TRBJ2-3; 8 bases fit TRBD1. The source of this sequence is a human donor with chronic lymphocytic leukemia. The CDR3 reads CASSRSGGGTDTQYF. CDR3 coding DNA: TGTGCCAGCAGCCGTTCAGGGGGCGGGACAGATACGCAGTATTTT.